The source of this T cell receptor (beta chain) is a study of T cell repertoires in cytomegalovirus infection. Across the study: Well-studied HLA-B-restricted CMV epitopes were used in the study alongside recently identified HLA-C-restricted ones. Both CMV infection and a matching HLA type were indicated by public TCR beta signatures. Regarding the study as a whole: CMV carriers with the relevant HLA were identified by cumulative public TCR beta family frequency. Predominance within the ex vivo response was attributable to HLA-C-restricted CMV-specific TCR beta clonotypes.

In regard to this clonotype: Its antigen is not identified.

TCRdb ran MiXCR on the reads and lists one entry per CDR3 protein. Of approximately 730,000 distinct CDR3 sequences in the sample, 33% were seen once. CDR3 length: 13 amino acids. Looked up from germline, CDR1 is LGHDT and CDR2 is YNNKEL (reference sequence). Trimming at V came to 0 bases and at J to 14 bases, leaving 9 bases not matched to a gene. The chain is built from TRBV3-1 and TRBJ1-2, with 7 bases matching TRBD1. The TCR sequence derives from a human donor in good health (CMV status not recorded). Some clones in this sample may be carry-over from other donors' samples. The starting material was cultured PBMCs, obtained from culture after CMV antigen stimulation. In DNA form, the CDR3 reads TGTGCCAGCAGCCAAGATTTCATACAGGGGAATACCTTC. Translating gives CASSQDFIQGNTF.